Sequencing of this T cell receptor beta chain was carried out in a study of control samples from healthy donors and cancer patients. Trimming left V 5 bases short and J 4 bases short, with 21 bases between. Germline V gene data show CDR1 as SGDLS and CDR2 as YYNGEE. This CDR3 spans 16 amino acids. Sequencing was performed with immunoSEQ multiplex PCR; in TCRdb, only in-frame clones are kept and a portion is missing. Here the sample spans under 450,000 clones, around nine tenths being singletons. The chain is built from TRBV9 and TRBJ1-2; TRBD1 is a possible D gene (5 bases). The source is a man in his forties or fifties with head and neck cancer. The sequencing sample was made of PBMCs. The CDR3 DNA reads TGTGCCAGCAGAGGAACCCCCCGCGGGGGTGTCTATGGCTACACCTTC. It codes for CASRGTPRGGVYGYTF.